The clone carrying this T cell receptor beta chain was detected many times. The target antigen is unknown. The entry originates in a study of response to subunit inactivated influenza vaccine. Germline CDR1 and CDR2: KGHDR and SFDVKD. V lost 3 bases, J lost 4 bases, and 3 bases stayed unmatched. The CDR3 covers 15 residues. General study results and limits: The authors proposed limited new T cell recruitment per seasonal influenza vaccination.

TCRdb processed the RT-PCR reads anew with MiXCR; each CDR3 protein has one entry. The repertoire holds around 480,000 distinct CDR3 sequences, approximately 9.9% seen once, with approximately 12% in the top ten. V gene TRBV24-1 combines with J gene TRBJ2-5, with 11 bases aligning to TRBD2. The origin of this receptor is a man aged 45 to 65 who received an inactivated influenza vaccine. The material was PBMCs from blood, obtained 45 days after vaccination. The CDR3 loop is CATSDRTSGPETQYF. DNA of the CDR3: TGTGCCACCAGTGATCGGACTAGCGGGCCAGAGACCCAGTACTTC.